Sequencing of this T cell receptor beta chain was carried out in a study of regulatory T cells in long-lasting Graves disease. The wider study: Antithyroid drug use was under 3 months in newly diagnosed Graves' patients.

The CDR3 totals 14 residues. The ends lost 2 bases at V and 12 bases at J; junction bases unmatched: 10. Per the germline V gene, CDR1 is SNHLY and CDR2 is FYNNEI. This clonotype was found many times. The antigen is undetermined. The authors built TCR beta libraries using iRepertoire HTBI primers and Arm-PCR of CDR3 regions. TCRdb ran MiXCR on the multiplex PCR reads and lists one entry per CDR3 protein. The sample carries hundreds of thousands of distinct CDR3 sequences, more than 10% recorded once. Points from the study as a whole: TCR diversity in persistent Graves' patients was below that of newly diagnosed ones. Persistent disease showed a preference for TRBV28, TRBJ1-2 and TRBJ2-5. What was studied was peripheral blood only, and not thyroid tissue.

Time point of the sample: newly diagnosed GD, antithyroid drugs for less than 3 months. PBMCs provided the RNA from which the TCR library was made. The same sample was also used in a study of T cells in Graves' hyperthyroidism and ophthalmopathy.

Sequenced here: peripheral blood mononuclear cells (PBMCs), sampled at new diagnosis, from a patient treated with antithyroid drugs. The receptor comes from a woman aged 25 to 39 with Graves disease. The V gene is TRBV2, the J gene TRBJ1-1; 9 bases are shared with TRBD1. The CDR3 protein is CASSERGQGIGPFF. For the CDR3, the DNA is TGTGCCAGCAGTGAAAGGGGACAGGGAATCGGGCCTTTCTTT. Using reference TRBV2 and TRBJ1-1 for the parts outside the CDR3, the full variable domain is EPEVTQTPSHQVTQMGQEVILRCVPISNHLYFYWYRQILGQKVEFLVSFYNNEISEKSEIFDDQFSVERPDGSNFTLKIRSTKLEDSAMYFCASSERGQGIGPFFGQGTRLTVV.